This T cell receptor (beta chain) was captured in a study of blood T cells in healthy people across ages. Study-level points and caveats: Observed TCR beta diversity showed a strong correlation with the percentage of naive T cells as measured by flow cytometry.

For the second PCR, which ran for about 7 to 12 cycles, a sample-barcoded 5' primer and a J-beta primer mix were used. One entry per CDR3 protein, called by TCRdb with MiXCR from the 5' RACE reads. The table has 700,000 to 850,000 distinct CDR3 sequences, about 37% seen once. Comment on this clonotype: Its antigen is still unknown. This may arise from a read error, as a much more abundant clone is one base away.

This clonotype originated in a young man in good health. The sequenced sample was blood.

The CDR3 nucleotides read TGTGCCAGCAGCCAAGGGCGAGCGGGGGCCAACGTCCTGACTTTC. This encodes CASSQGRAGANVLTF. The chain couples TRBV14 to TRBJ2-6; D remains unclear. The V gene's germline CDR1 is SGHDN and CDR2 FVKESK. V was clipped by 1 base and J by 4 bases, with 8 bases between them. The CDR3 covers 15 residues.